The text below deals with one T cell receptor (beta chain). This sample is part of a study of blood T cell repertoires in COVID-19. As for the study in general: From the United States, Italy and Spain came samples of acute and convalescent COVID-19. The analysed material was cDNA or gDNA that came from T cells, B-cell-depleted T cells, or PBMCs.

This CDR3 region has 17 residues. Trimming left V 1 base short and J 4 bases short, with 17 bases between. Germline lookup yields CDR1 SGHDN and CDR2 FVKESK. Authors' processing steps: Amplified reference gene primers provided the basis for estimating nucleated cell counts. This table comes from immunoSEQ multiplex PCR, and its TCRdb copy is limited to in-frame clones, with some not included. V and J calls and clone size are copied from that table; D and trimming were computed from the DNA. The sample has about 240,000 clones; roughly 80% are singletons. The clonotype was recovered from a woman younger than 35 with acute or convalescent COVID-19. The sample consisted of peripheral blood. The genes are TRBV14 and TRBJ2-1, with D tentatively TRBD2 (5 bases). The CDR3 DNA follows: TGTGCCAGCAGCCAAGGGGTTCTAGCCGCCGTATACAATGAGCAGTTCTTC. Translated, it gives CASSQGVLAAVYNEQFF. The full variable domain, in which reference TRBV14 and TRBJ2-1 provide the parts outside the CDR3, is EAGVTQFPSHSVIEKGQTVTLRCDPISGHDNLYWYRRVMGKEIKFLLHFVKESKQDESGMPNNRFLAERTGGTYSTLKVQPAELEDSGVYFCASSQGVLAAVYNEQFFGPGTRLTVL.